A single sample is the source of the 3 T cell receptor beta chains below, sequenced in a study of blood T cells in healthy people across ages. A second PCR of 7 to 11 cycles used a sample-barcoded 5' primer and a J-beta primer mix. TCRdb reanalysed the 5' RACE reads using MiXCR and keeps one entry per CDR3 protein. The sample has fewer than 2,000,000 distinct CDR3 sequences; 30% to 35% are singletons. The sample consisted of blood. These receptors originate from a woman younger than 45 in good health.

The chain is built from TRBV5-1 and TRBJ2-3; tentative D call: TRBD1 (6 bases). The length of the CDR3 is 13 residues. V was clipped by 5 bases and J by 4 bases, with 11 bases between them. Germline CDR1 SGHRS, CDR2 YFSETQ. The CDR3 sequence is CASSKGQPDTQYF. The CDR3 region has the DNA TGCGCCAGCAGTAAAGGACAGCCAGATACGCAGTATTTT.

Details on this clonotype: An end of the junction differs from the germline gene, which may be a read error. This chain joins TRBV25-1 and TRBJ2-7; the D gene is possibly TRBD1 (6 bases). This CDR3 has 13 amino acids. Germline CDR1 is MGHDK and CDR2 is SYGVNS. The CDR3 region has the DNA TGTGCCAGCGGTGACCGGGACACCTACGAGCAGTACTTC. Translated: CASGDRDTYEQYF.

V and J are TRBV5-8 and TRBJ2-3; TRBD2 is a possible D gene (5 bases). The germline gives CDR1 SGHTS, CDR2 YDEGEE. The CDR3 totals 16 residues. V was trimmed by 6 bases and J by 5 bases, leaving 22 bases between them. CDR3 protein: CASTAPGQEAGDTQYF. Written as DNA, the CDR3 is TGTGCCAGCACCGCTCCGGGTCAGGAGGCTGGAGATACGCAGTATTTT.